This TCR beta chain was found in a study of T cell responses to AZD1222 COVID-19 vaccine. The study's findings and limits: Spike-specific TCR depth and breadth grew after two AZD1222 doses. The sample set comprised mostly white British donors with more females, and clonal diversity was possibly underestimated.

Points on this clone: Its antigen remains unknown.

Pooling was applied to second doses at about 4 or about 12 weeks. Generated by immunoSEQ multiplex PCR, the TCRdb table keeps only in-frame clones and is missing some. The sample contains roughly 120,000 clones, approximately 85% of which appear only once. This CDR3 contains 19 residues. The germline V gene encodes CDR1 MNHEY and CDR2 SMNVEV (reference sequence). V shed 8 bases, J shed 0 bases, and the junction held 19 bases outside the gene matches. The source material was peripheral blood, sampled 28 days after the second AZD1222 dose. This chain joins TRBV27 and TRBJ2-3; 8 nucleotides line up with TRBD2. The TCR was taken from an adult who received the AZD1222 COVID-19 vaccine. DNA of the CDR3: TGTGCCAGCCGTCGCGAGAGGACAGCCGGGACTAGTAGCACAGATACGCAGTATTTT. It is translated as CASRRERTAGTSSTDTQYF.